This T cell receptor (beta chain) was sequenced for a study of human T cells and chemical hapten exposure. The wider study: An area of 2 cm by roughly 2.2 cm on upper inner arm skin received 2% DPC for sensitization. Across samples, TCR yields varied, mostly owing to small differences in pooled library volumes. Findings and limits, study-wide: Given that the donors had alopecia, their immune response may differ from that seen in healthy people.

Sample time point: patch test 1, 2 weeks after DPC sensitization. The treatment is: therapeutic diphenylcyclopropenone sensitization with weekly scalp DPC. Researchers extracted total RNA from unfractionated whole blood. Worth noting for this clonotype: The antigen is unknown. A clone one base away is much larger, so this may be a read error.

Each CDR3 protein is one row after TCRdb ran MiXCR on the RACE reads. This table has tens of thousands of distinct CDR3 sequences, around 9.5% appearing once. This receptor was identified in a woman aged 40 to 50 with alopecia areata. Some clones in this sample may be carry-over from other donors' samples. The sample here was whole blood, taken in connection with sensitization to the hapten diphenylcyclopropenone (DPC).

The CDR3 reads CASSQEWGSGEPSGANVLTF. The CDR3 DNA sequence: TGCGCCAGCAGCCAAGAATGGGGTAGCGGGGAGCCCTCTGGGGCCAACGTCCTGACTTTC. V usage is TRBV4-3 and J usage is TRBJ2-6; 8 bases are a match to TRBD2. Germline V lookup: CDR1 LGHNA, CDR2 YSLEER. Trimming at V came to 0 bases and at J to 0 bases, leaving 10 bases not matched to a gene. This CDR3 is built from 20 residues.